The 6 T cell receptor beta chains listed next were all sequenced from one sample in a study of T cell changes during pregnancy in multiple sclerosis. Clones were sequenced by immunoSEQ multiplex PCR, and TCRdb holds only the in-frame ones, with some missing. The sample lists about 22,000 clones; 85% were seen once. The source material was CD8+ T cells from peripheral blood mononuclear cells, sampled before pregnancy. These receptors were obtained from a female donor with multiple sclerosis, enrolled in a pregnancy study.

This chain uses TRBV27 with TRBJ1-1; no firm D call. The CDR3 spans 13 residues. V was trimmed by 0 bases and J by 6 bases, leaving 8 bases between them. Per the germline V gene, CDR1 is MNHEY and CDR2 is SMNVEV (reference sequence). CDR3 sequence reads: CASSLSSGSEAFF. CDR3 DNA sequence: TGTGCCAGCAGTTTATCGAGCGGATCTGAAGCTTTCTTT.

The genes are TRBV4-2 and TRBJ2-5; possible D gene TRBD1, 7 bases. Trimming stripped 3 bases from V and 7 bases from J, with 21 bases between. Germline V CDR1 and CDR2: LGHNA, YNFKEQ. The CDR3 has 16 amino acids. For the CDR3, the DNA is TGTGCCAGCAGCCAGGCCCCCGGGACAGAGGGAGGGACCCAGTACTTC. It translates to CASSQAPGTEGGTQYF.

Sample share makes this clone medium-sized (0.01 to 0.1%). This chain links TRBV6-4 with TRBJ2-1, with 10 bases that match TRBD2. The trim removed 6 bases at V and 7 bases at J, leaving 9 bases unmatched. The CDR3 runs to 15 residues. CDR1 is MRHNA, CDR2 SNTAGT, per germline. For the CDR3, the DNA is TGTGCCAGCAGCTTTACTAGCGGGAAGGGGAATGAGCAGTTCTTC. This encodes CASSFTSGKGNEQFF.

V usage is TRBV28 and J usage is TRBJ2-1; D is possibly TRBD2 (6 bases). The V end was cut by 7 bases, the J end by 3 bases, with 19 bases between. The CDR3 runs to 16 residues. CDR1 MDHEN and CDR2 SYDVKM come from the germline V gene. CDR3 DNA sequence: TGTGCCAGCACCAGCACGCGGGGCAAGAACTACAATGAGCAGTTCTTC. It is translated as CASTSTRGKNYNEQFF.

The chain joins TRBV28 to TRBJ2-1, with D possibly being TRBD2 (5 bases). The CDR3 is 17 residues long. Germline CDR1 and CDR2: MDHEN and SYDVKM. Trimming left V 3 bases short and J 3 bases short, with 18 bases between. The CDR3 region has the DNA TGTGCCAGCAGTTTCCCCTTCGGAGGCGAGGACTACAATGAGCAGTTCTTC. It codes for CASSFPFGGEDYNEQFF.

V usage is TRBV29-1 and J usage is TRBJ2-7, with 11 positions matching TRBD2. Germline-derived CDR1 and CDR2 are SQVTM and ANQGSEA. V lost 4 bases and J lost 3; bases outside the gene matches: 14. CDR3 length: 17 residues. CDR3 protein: CSVVGATSGIGLYEQYF. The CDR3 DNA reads TGCAGCGTTGTGGGGGCGACTAGCGGGATAGGGCTCTACGAGCAGTACTTC.